Included here is one T cell receptor (beta chain) sequence, with context. This clone occurred a few times. The antigen it recognizes is unknown. Base qualities are not recorded, but no much larger clone differs from it by a single base. This sample is part of a study of CD8+ T cells in alopecia areata (dated by TCRdb to the late 2010s). About the study as a whole: The treated patients, all with moderate-to-severe alopecia areata, were enrolled in an open-label pilot trial of oral tofacitinib given at 5 to 10 mg twice daily. Patients received tofacitinib for 6 to 18 months and were then followed off drug for 6 months to check for delayed response and recurrence. The SALT score, which quantifies the percentage of affected scalp surface area, was used to measure disease severity in treated patients. The study used high-throughput TCRbeta sequencing to examine T cell clonal expansion in alopecia areata, in both the C3H/HeJ mouse model and human patients. On the human side, TCRbeta sequencing was run on scalp tissue and on sorted CD4+ and CD8+ peripheral blood T cells from healthy controls and from alopecia areata patients with either patchy or totalis/universalis disease. Tofacitinib-treated patients had biopsies at baseline and at 4 and 24 weeks of treatment, with a later scalp biopsy in several patients. Scalp clonality was compared among normal scalp (n=4), patchy alopecia areata scalp (n=8), and alopecia totalis/universalis scalp (n=8). RNA came from the PAXgene miRNA kit for fixed scalp, the miRNeasy kit for PBMCs, and the RNeasy kit for mouse skin. Amplification of TCRbeta CDR3 regions was done by immunoSEQ multiplex PCR using 35 Vbeta forward primers and 13 Jbeta reverse primers. Broader findings and caveats from the paper: Because the treated cohort was small and included a single nonresponder, larger studies are needed to assess links between baseline CD8+ expansion and response. Unlike mouse skin, where gammadelta T cells dominate, normal human skin contains resident alphabeta T cells that get sequenced too, which complicates analysis of the scalp TCR repertoire. Shared TCR sequences between patients were less evident than in mice, which may be partly attributable to HLA diversity in the patient population. During tofacitinib treatment, many expanded lesional clones remained in scalp and blood, and this persistence may partly explain relapse after treatment is stopped. Higher clonality and more expanded CD8+ clones were observed in lesional scalp than in normal scalp, particularly in alopecia totalis/universalis, a finding suggestive of antigenic drive. With tofacitinib, both scalp clonality and the number of expanded CD8+ clones among the top 100 scalp clones went down significantly.

The receptor library was made with the immunoSEQ multiplex PCR assay. To provide template for TCR sequencing, every sample had RNA extracted and reverse transcribed into cDNA. First-strand cDNA was synthesized with SuperScript III using a 2:1 mix of oligo-dT and random hexamers. A synthetic immune receptor repertoire was used to assess amplification bias, and residual bias was removed computationally. The source study handled its data this way. Raw reads were preprocessed to remove errors, and CDR3 was defined by IMGT conventions from the conserved cysteine to phenylalanine. Clonality was calculated as 1 minus Shannon entropy normalized by log2 of the number of productive unique TCRs. Whether each scalp clone was CD4 or CD8 was inferred by checking scalp TCRbeta sequences against the CD4 and CD8 repertoires from sorted blood. The source is immuneACCESS, and TCRdb retained only in-frame sequences with V and J called. Part of the clones is not carried over; for the studies checked, unresolved V genes explain less than half of this, and the remainder is unexplained. That table furnishes V, J and clone size, whereas the DNA furnished D and trimming. The sample yields around 200,000 clones; 64% were counted once. More than 3.5% of the sample rests with the top ten.

This specimen's time point label, per the study, means: around 29 days on oral tofacitinib. In light of the paper, this sample's treatment or condition label describes: oral pan-JAK inhibitor, 5-10 mg twice daily. Lesional scalp punch biopsies and peripheral blood were obtained from alopecia areata patients. PBMCs were isolated by density centrifugation and stained for CD3, CD4 and CD8, and CD4+ and CD8+ T cells were sorted on a FACSAria. CDR1 and CDR2, looked up from the germline V gene, are MNHNS and SASEGT. From its cysteine to its phenylalanine, the CDR3 spans 13 amino acids. Just the 39-base CDR3 DNA is kept, in frame starting at base 1. Trimming at the junction amounts to 3 bases on V and 6 bases on J, and the germline ends lie 10 bases apart.

The chain couples TRBV6-1 to TRBJ2-3; the D region may be TRBD1 or TRBD2, each matching 5 bases equally. This clonotype was obtained from a human donor with alopecia areata. Sequenced here: CD4+ T cells sorted from blood, sampled at week 4, from a patient treated with tofacitinib. Here is the DNA: TGTGCCAGCAGTGAGGGGGAACGGGATACGCAGTATTTT. Its translation is CASSEGERDTQYF.